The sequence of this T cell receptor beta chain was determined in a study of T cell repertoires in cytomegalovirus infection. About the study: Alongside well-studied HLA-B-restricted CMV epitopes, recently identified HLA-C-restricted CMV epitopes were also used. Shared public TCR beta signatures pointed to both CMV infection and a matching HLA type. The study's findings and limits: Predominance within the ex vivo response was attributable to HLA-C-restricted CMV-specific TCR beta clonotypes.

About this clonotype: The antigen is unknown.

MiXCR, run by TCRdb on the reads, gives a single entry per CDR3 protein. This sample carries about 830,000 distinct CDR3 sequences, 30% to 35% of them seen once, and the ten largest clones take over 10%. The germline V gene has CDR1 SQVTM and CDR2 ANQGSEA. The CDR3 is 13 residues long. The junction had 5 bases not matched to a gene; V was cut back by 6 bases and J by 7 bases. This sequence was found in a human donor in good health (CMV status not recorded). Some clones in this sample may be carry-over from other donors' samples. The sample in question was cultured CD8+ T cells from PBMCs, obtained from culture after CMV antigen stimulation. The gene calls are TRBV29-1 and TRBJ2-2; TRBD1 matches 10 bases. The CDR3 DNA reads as TGCAGCGTGGACAGGGGGTATAGCGGGGAGCTGTTTTTT. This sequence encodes CSVDRGYSGELFF.